This record covers a single T cell receptor (beta chain). Its antigen is still unknown. CDR3 length: 13 residues. From germline, CDR1 is SGDLS and CDR2 YYNGEE. The V end lost 0 bases, the J end lost 2 bases, and 5 bases lay between the germline ends. TCRdb's copy holds only in-frame clones and misses some; the assay was immunoSEQ multiplex PCR. The sample records more than 20,000 clones, 95% to 97% being singletons. The data were obtained in a study of cytomegalovirus exposure and HLA in healthy donors. Study-wide results and limits: Reportedly, cytomegalovirus status was diagnosed with high sensitivity and specificity. The majority of TCR sequences were rare, yet some public TCRs appeared in many donors. Investigators reported under 200 TCR beta chains as tied to cytomegalovirus. A few CMV-associated chains proved CMV antigen-specific in vitro.

The receptor's source is a young man in good health and CMV-seropositive. The sample consisted of PBMCs. V and J are TRBV9 and TRBJ1-1; D uncertain. In DNA, the CDR3 is TGTGCCAGCAGCGTAGAACATAACACTGAAGCTTTCTTT. Residues: CASSVEHNTEAFF.